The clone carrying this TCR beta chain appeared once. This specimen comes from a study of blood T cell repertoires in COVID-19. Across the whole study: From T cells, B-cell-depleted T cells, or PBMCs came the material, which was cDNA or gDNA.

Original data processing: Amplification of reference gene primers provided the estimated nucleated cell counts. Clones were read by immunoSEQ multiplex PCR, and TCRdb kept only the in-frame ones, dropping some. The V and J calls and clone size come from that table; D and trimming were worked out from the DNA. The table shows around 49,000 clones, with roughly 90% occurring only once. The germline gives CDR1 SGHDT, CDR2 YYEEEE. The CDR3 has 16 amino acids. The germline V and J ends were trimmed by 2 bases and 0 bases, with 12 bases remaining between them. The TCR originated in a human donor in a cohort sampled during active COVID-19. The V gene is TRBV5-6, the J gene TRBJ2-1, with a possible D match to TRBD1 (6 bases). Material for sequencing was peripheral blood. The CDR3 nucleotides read TGTGCCAGCAGCTTCGACAGGAACTACTCCTACAATGAGCAGTTCTTC. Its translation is CASSFDRNYSYNEQFF. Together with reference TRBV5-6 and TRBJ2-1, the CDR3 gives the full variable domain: DAGVTQSPTHLIKTRGQQVTLRCSPKSGHDTVSWYQQALGQGPQFIFQYYEEEERQRGNFPDRFSGHQFPNYSSELNVNALLLGDSALYLCASSFDRNYSYNEQFFGPGTRLTVL.